The 20 T cell receptor beta chains below were found in one sample sequenced in a study of neurological immune-mediated disorders. Regarding time point: longitudinal time-point 3. Using its own MiXCR run on the 5' RACE reads, TCRdb lists one record per CDR3 protein. In the table there are around 100,000 distinct CDR3 sequences, about a tenth of which are singletons. Material: PBMCs. These receptors were obtained from a female donor with HTLV-1-associated myelopathy (HAM/TSP).

This clonotype was observed a handful of times. V gene TRBV5-1 combines with J gene TRBJ2-3; D may match TRBD1 or TRBD2 (5 bases each). The V end was cut by 2 bases, the J end by 2 bases, with 9 bases between. The CDR3 length is 14 residues. CDR1 is SGHRS and CDR2 is YFSETQ in the germline V gene. CDR3 coding DNA: TGCGCCAGCAGCTTTAACGGGGCCACAGATACGCAGTATTTT. Protein product: CASSFNGATDTQYF. Full variable domain (outside the CDR3, taken from reference TRBV5-1 and TRBJ2-3): KAGVTQTPRYLIKTRGQQVTLSCSPISGHRSVSWYQQTPGQGLQFLFEYFSETQRNKGNFPGRFSGRQFSNSRSEMNVSTLELGDSALYLCASSFNGATDTQYFGPGTRLTVL.

This clonotype was recorded many times. An end of the junction differs from the germline gene, which may be a read error. This chain connects TRBV4-1 to TRBJ2-1; weak D call: TRBD2 (5 bases). The germline V gene has CDR1 MGHRA and CDR2 YSYEKL. The CDR3 spans 13 residues. The CDR3 bases are TGCGCCAGCAGCCAAGGACGGGGTTCCCACCCGGCTTTC. Translated, it gives CASSQGRGSHPAF.

This clonotype was seen at least ten times. V gene TRBV7-2 combines with J gene TRBJ2-7; TRBD1 might be the D (7 bases). Germline CDR1 is SGHTA and CDR2 is FQGNSA. The germline V and J ends were trimmed by 1 base and 2 bases, with 12 bases remaining between them. This CDR3 region has 15 residues. In DNA, the CDR3 is TGTGCCAGCAGCTTAGAACAGGGGACTCCCTACGAGCAGTACTTC. Its translation: CASSLEQGTPYEQYF.

This clonotype was seen at least ten times. This CDR3 reads CASSLGYGQDEAFF. The CDR3 coding sequence is TGTGCCAGCAGTTTAGGGTACGGACAGGATGAAGCTTTCTTT. The chain combines TRBV12-3 or TRBV12-4 with TRBJ1-1, with 7 positions matching TRBD1. J was trimmed by 7 bases and V by 1 base; bases with no gene match: 6. The CDR3 covers 14 residues.

This clonotype was picked up many times. The V gene is TRBV20-1, the J gene TRBJ2-5, with D hard to call. There are 11 residues in the CDR3. CDR1 and CDR2 (germline): DFQATT, SNEGSKA (reference sequence). The ends were cut back, 6 bases at V and 1 base at J, with 6 bases in the middle. The CDR3 region is CSATPQETQYF. The CDR3 region has the DNA TGCAGTGCCACCCCCCAAGAGACCCAGTACTTC.

The chain is built from TRBV12-3 or TRBV12-4 and TRBJ2-1; 8 bases align to TRBD2. J was trimmed by 10 bases and V by 5 bases; bases with no gene match: 13. The CDR3 is made up of 15 amino acids. The CDR3 spells CASSLPSGTRDEQFF. DNA for the CDR3: TGTGCCAGCAGTCTACCCTCCGGGACTAGAGACGAGCAGTTCTTC.

In this sample, this clonotype turned up many times. V usage is TRBV20-1 and J usage is TRBJ2-3; D call uncertain. Germline lookup yields CDR1 DFQATT and CDR2 SNEGSKA (reference sequence). There are 11 residues in the CDR3. Trimming left V 1 base short and J 2 bases short, with 1 base between. The CDR3 region has the DNA TGCAGTGCTAGAGTCACAGATACGCAGTATTTT. Its protein is CSARVTDTQYF.

In this sample, this clonotype turned up many times. The genes are TRBV5-1 and TRBJ1-1; D not certain. The CDR3 covers 13 residues. Trimming stripped 1 base from V and 4 bases from J, with 8 bases between. CDR1 SGHRS and CDR2 YFSETQ come from the germline V gene. CDR3 DNA sequence: TGCGCCAGCAGCTTGACATTGAGCACTGAAGCTTTCTTT. Translation gives CASSLTLSTEAFF.

This clonotype has a handful of counts. The CDR3 region is CSASPAHVQGGEQYF. For the CDR3, the DNA is TGCAGTGCTAGCCCGGCGCACGTACAGGGGGGCGAGCAGTACTTC. V is TRBV20-1 and J is TRBJ2-7; 8 bases map to TRBD1. The CDR3 contains 15 residues. The V gene's germline CDR1 is DFQATT and CDR2 SNEGSKA (reference sequence). The junction had 13 bases not matched to a gene; V was cut back by 3 bases and J by 6 bases.

This clonotype came up many times. The chain carries TRBV5-1 and TRBJ2-1; D is unresolved. Germline lookup yields CDR1 SGHRS and CDR2 YFSETQ. CDR3 length equals 14 residues. V was pared by 4 bases and J by 4 bases, with 12 bases between. The CDR3 region is CASSPGSVYNEQFF. The CDR3 coding sequence is TGCGCCAGCAGCCCAGGTTCGGTATACAATGAGCAGTTCTTC.

This clonotype was seen ten or more times. The chain joins TRBV10-3 to TRBJ2-3; 11 bases agree with TRBD2. The V gene end was trimmed by 6 bases and the J gene end by 4 bases; junction bases not matched to a gene: 3. Germline-derived CDR1 and CDR2 are ENHRY and SYGVKD. This CDR3 spans 14 amino acids. CDR3 sequence reads: CAIRTSGVPDTQYF. For the CDR3, the DNA is TGTGCCATCAGGACTAGCGGGGTCCCAGATACGCAGTATTTT.

Concerning this clonotype: A much larger clonotype is one base distant, so this may be a read error. The rearrangement joins TRBV28 to TRBJ1-4; unclear D gene. This CDR3 contains 15 residues. Germline CDR1 is MDHEN and CDR2 is SYDVKM. CDR3 sequence (DNA): TGTGCCAGCAGCCCCGGTGGGCAGCAGAATGAAGAACTGTTTTTT. Translation: CASSPGGQQNEELFF. The entire variable domain, with the rest obtained from reference TRBV28 and TRBJ1-4, is as follows: DVKVTQSSRYLVKRTGEKVFLECVQDMDHENMFWYRQDPGLGLRLIYFSYDVKMKEKGDIPEGYSVSREKKERFSLILESASTNQTSMYLCASSPGGQQNEELFFGSGTQLSVL.

This chain connects TRBV29-1 to TRBJ2-2; 8 bases are shared with TRBD1. The V segment lost 6 bases and the J segment 5 bases; nucleotides outside the gene matches: 5. The CDR3 is made up of 13 amino acids. The V gene's germline CDR1 is SQVTM and CDR2 ANQGSEA. This chain's CDR3 is CSVRQGTTGELFF. DNA of the CDR3: TGCAGCGTGCGACAGGGGACGACCGGGGAGCTGTTTTTT.

At least ten counts were recorded for this clonotype. The rearrangement links TRBV4-1 to TRBJ2-3; 7 bases fit TRBD1. Germline assignment: CDR1 MGHRA and CDR2 YSYEKL. Trimming cost V 0 bases and J 3 bases; bases outside gene matches: 9. CDR3 length equals 17 residues. The CDR3 reads CASSQDKIRDRTDTQYF. The CDR3 nucleotides are TGCGCCAGCAGCCAAGATAAGATTCGGGACAGAACAGATACGCAGTATTTT.

This clonotype occurred many times. The rearrangement joins TRBV5-4 to TRBJ2-1; D remains unclear. Germline CDR1 is SGHNT and CDR2 is YYREEE (reference sequence). The length of the CDR3 is 14 residues. Trimming pared 4 bases from V and 3 bases from J, leaving 11 bases between. CDR3 region: CASSPGQRYNEQFF. The CDR3 DNA follows: TGTGCCAGCAGCCCCGGGCAACGCTACAATGAGCAGTTCTTC.

Notes on this clonotype: This may arise from a read error, as a much more abundant clone is one base away. The V gene is TRBV6-1, the J gene TRBJ2-7; D ambiguous. The CDR3 totals 13 residues. CDR1 and CDR2 from the germline V gene are MNHNS and SASEGT. V lost 4 bases and J 3 bases, leaving 10 bases between the germline ends. CDR3 residues: CASSGSLYYEQYF. CDR3 DNA: TGTGCCAGCAGTGGCAGTCTCTACTACGAGCAGTACTTC.

This clonotype was seen repeatedly, ten times or more. The V call is TRBV5-1, the J call TRBJ2-5; no definite D call. This CDR3 region has 12 residues. The V and J ends lost 0 bases and 4 bases respectively, with 4 bases between them. CDR1 is SGHRS and CDR2 is YFSETQ in the germline V gene. In DNA, the CDR3 is TGCGCCAGCAGCTTGGCCCTAGAGACCCAGTACTTC. Its protein product is CASSLALETQYF. Variable domain in full (rest from reference TRBV5-1 and TRBJ2-5): KAGVTQTPRYLIKTRGQQVTLSCSPISGHRSVSWYQQTPGQGLQFLFEYFSETQRNKGNFPGRFSGRQFSNSRSEMNVSTLELGDSALYLCASSLALETQYFGPGTRLLVL.

The table lists this clonotype with many counts. The CDR3 DNA reads as TGTGCCAGCAGCCCATTTCCGGGGGTCCAGTACAATGAGCAGTTCTTC. Translation gives CASSPFPGVQYNEQFF. The J gene is TRBJ2-1, the V gene TRBV7-2, with TRBD2 as a possible D gene (6 bases). The CDR3 is made up of 16 amino acids. Trimming took 5 bases from V and 4 from J, leaving 18 bases between them. Germline V lookup: CDR1 SGHTA, CDR2 FQGNSA.

This clonotype was detected ten times or more. The chain joins TRBV2 to TRBJ1-1; D remains ambiguous. Germline values: CDR1 SNHLY, CDR2 FYNNEI. This CDR3 region has 12 residues. V shed 3 bases and J shed 10 bases, with 12 bases lying between them. The CDR3 spells CASSEGSEGAFF. CDR3 DNA: TGTGCCAGCAGTGAGGGTTCAGAGGGAGCTTTCTTT.

This clonotype was observed at least ten times. This chain links TRBV7-2 with TRBJ2-5, with 12 bases that match TRBD2. V dropped 5 bases and J dropped 6; count of bases not matched to a gene: 10. The CDR3 contains 16 residues. Germline assignment: CDR1 SGHTA and CDR2 FQGNSA. The CDR3: CASSPPSGGAGKTQYF. In nucleotides, the CDR3 is TGTGCCAGCAGCCCCCCTAGCGGGGGGGCCGGTAAGACCCAGTACTTC.